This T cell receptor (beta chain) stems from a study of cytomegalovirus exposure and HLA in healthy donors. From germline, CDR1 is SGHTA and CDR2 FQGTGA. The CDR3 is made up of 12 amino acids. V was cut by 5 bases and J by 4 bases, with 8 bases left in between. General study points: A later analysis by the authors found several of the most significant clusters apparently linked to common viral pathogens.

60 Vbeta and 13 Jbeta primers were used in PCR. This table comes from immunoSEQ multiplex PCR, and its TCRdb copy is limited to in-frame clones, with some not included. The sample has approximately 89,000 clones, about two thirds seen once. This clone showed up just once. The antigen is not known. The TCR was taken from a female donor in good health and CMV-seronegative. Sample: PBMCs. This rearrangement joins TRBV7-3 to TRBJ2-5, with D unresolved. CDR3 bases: TGTGCCAGCAGCGCAGCAGGAGAGACCCAGTACTTC. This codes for CASSAAGETQYF.